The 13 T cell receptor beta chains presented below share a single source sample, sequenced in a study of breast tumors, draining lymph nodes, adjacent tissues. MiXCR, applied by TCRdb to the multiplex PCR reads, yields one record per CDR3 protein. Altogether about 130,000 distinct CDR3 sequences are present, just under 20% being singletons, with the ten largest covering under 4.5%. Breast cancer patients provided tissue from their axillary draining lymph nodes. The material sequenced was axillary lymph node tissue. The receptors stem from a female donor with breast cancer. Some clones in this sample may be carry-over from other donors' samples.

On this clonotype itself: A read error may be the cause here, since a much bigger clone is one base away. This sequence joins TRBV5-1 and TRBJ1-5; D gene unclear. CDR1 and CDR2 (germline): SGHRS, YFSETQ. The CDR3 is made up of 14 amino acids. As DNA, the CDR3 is TGCGCCAACAGCTTGGACGCGGGCAATCAGCCCCAGCATTTT. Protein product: CANSLDAGNQPQHF.

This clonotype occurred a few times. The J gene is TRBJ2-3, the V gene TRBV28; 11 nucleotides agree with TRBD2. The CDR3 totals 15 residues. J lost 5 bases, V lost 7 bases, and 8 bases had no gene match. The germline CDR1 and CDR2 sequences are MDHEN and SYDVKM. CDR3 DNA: TGTGCCAGCACCCGTAGCGGGAGGGCCGAAGATACGCAGTATTTT. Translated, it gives CASTRSGRAEDTQYF.

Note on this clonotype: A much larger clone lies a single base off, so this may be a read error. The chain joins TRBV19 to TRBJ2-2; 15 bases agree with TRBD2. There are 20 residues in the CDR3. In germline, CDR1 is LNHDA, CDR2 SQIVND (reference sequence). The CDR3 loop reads CASTLYWTSGRASNTGELFF. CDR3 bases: TGTGCCAGTACCTTATACTGGACTAGCGGGAGGGCTTCGAATACCGGGGAGCTGTTTTTT. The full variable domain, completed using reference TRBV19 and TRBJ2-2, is DGGITQSPKYLFRKEGQNVTLSCEQNLNHDAMYWYRQDPGQGLRLIYYSQIVNDFQKGDIAEGYSVSREKKESFPLTVTSAQKNPTAFYLCASTLYWTSGRASNTGELFFGEGSRLTVL.

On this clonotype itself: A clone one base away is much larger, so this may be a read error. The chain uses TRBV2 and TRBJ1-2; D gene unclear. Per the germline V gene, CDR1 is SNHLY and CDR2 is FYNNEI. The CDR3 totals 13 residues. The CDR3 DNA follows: TGTGCCAACAGTGAGCGGAAGGAGAATGGCTACACCTTC. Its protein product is CANSERKENGYTF.

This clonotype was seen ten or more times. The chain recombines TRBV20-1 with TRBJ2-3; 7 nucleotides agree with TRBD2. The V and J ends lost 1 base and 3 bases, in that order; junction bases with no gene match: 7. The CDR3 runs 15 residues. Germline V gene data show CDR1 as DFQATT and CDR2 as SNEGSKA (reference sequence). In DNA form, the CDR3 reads TGCAGTGCTAGAGTGGCTAGCGGTGGGACAGATACGCAGTATTTT. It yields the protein CSARVASGGTDTQYF.

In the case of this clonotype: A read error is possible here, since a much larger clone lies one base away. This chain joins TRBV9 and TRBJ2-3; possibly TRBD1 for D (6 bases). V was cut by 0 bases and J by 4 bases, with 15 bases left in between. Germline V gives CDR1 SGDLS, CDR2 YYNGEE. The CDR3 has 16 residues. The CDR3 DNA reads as TGTGCCAGCAGCGTAGAGGCCTCAGGGGTGCCAGATACGCAGTATTTT. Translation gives CASSVEASGVPDTQYF.

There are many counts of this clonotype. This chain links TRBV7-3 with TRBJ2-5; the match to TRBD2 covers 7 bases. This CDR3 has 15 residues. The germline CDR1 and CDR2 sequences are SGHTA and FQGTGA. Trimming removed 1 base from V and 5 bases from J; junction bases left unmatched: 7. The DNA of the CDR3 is TGTGCCAGCAGCTTAAATGCGGGAGACGGGGAGACCCAGTACTTC. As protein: CASSLNAGDGETQYF.

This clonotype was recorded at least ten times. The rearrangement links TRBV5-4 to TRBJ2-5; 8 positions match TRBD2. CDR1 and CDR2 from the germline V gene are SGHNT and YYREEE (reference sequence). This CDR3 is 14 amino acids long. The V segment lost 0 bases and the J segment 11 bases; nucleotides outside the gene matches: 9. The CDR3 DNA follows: TGTGCCAGCAGCTTGGTGGGACTAGAGAGTTTGCAGTACTTC. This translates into CASSLVGLESLQYF.

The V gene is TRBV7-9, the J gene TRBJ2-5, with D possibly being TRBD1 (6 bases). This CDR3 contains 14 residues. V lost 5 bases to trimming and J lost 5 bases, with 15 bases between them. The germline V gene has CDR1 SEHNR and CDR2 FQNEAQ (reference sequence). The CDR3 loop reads CASSADSSRETQYF. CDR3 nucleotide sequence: TGTGCCAGCAGCGCGGACAGTTCTCGTGAGACCCAGTACTTC.

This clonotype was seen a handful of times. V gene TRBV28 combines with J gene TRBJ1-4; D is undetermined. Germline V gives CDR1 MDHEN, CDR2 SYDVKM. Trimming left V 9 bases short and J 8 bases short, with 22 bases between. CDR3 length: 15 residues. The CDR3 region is CASYPEGRLGEKLFF. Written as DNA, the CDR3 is TGTGCCAGTTATCCCGAGGGCAGATTGGGAGAAAAACTGTTTTTT.

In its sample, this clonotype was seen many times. The CDR3 reads CASSFGGTGQETQYF. CDR3 DNA: TGCGCCAGCAGCTTTGGCGGGACAGGGCAAGAGACCCAGTACTTC. The V call is TRBV5-1, the J call TRBJ2-5; 9 bases align to TRBD1. This CDR3 has 15 amino acids. V dropped 2 bases and J dropped 2; count of bases not matched to a gene: 4. In germline, CDR1 is SGHRS, CDR2 YFSETQ. Looking up the rest from reference TRBV5-1 and TRBJ2-5 gives the full variable domain: KAGVTQTPRYLIKTRGQQVTLSCSPISGHRSVSWYQQTPGQGLQFLFEYFSETQRNKGNFPGRFSGRQFSNSRSEMNVSTLELGDSALYLCASSFGGTGQETQYFGPGTRLLVL.

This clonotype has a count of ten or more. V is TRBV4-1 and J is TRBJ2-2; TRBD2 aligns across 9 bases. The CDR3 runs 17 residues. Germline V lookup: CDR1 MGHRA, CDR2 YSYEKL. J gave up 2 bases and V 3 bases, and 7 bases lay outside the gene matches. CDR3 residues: CASSQGRLAVNTGELFF. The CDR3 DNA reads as TGCGCCAGCAGCCAGGGAAGACTAGCGGTAAACACCGGGGAGCTGTTTTTT.

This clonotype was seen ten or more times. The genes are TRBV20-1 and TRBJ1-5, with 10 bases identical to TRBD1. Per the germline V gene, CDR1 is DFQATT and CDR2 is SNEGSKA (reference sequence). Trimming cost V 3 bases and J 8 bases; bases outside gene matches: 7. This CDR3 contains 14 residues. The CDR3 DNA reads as TGCAGTGCTAGGCAGACAGGGGGCACGAAGCCCCAGCATTTT. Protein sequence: CSARQTGGTKPQHF.